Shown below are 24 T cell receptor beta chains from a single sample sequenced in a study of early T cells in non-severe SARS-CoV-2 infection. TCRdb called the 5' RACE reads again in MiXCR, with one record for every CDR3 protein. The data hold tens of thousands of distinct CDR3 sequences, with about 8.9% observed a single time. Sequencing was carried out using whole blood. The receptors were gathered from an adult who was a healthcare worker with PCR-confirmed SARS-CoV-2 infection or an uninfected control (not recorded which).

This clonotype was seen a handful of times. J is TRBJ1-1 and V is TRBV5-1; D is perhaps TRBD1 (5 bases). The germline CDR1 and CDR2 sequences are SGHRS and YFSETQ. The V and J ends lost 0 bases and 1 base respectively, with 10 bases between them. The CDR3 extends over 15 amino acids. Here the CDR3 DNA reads TGCGCCAGCAGCTTGGAAGGGGCTACGAACACTGAAGCTTTCTTT. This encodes CASSLEGATNTEAFF.

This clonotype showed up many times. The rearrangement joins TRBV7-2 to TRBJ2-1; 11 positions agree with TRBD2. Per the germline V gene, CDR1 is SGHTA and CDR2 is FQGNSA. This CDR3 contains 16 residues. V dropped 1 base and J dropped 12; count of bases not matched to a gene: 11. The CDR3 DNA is TGTGCCAGCAGCTTAGTAGGGCTAGCGGGAGGTATATGGCAGTTCTTC. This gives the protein CASSLVGLAGGIWQFF.

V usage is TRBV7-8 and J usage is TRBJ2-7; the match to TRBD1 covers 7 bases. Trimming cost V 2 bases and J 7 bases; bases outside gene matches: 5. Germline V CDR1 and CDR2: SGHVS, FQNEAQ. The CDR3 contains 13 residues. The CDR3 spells CASSLTDRAEQYF. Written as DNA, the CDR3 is TGTGCCAGCAGCTTAACCGACAGGGCGGAGCAGTACTTC.

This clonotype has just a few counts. The CDR3 region is CASRFSPPTDTQYF. The CDR3 DNA sequence: TGTGCAAGTCGCTTCTCCCCACCCACAGATACGCAGTATTTT. The chain links TRBV12-2 to TRBJ2-3; TRBD2 is the table's D call, not checked against the DNA. TRBV12-2 is a documented pseudogene. The CDR3 has 14 residues.

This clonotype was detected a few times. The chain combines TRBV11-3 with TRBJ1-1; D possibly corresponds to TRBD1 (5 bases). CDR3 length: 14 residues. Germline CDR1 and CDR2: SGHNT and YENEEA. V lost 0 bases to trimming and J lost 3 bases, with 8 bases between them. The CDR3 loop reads CASSLEPGDTEAFF. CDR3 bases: TGTGCCAGCAGCTTAGAGCCGGGGGACACTGAAGCTTTCTTT.

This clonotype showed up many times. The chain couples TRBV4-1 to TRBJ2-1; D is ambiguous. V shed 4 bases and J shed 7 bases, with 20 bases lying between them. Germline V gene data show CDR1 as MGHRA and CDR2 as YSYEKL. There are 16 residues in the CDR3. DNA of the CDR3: TGCGCCAGCAGCCCGTTAGATATGGGGTTCGGTAATGAGCAGTTCTTC. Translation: CASSPLDMGFGNEQFF.

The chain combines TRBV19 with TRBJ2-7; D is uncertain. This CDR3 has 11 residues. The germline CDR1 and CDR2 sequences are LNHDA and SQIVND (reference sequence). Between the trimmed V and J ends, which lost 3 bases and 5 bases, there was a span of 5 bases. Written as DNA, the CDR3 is TGTGCCAGTAGTATGGCAGACGAGCAGTACTTC. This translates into CASSMADEQYF.

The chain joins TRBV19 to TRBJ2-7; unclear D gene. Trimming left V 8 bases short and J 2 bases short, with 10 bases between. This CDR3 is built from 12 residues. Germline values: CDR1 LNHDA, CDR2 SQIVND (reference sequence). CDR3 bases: TGTGCCAGTGGCCCACACGCCTACGAGCAGTACTTC. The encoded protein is CASGPHAYEQYF.

CDR3 in DNA: TGTGCCAGCAGATCGGGACTAGCTTCATACAATGAGCAGTTCTTC. Translating gives CASRSGLASYNEQFF. The chain has TRBV28 and TRBJ2-1; 9 bases are shared with TRBD2. Trimming removed 6 bases from V and 4 bases from J; junction bases left unmatched: 7. Germline V gives CDR1 MDHEN, CDR2 SYDVKM. The CDR3 loop spans 15 amino acids.

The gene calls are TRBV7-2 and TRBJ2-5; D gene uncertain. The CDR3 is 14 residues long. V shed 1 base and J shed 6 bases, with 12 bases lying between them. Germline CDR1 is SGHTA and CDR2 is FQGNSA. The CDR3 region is CASSLEMDTKTQYF. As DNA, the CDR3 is TGTGCCAGCAGCTTAGAAATGGATACGAAGACCCAGTACTTC.

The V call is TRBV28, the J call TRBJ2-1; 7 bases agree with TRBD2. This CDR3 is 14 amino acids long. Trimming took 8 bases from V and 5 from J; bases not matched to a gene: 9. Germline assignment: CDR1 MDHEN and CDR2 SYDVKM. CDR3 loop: CASGPGTTNNEQFF. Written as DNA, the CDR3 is TGTGCCAGCGGGCCCGGGACTACCAACAATGAGCAGTTCTTC. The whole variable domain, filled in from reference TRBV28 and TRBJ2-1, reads DVKVTQSSRYLVKRTGEKVFLECVQDMDHENMFWYRQDPGLGLRLIYFSYDVKMKEKGDIPEGYSVSREKKERFSLILESASTNQTSMYLCASGPGTTNNEQFFGPGTRLTVL.

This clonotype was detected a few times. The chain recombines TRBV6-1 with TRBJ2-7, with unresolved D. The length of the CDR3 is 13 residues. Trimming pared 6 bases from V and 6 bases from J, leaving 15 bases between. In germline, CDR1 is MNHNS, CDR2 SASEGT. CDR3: CASRVSTFLEQYF. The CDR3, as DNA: TGTGCCAGCAGAGTCTCCACCTTTCTCGAGCAGTACTTC.

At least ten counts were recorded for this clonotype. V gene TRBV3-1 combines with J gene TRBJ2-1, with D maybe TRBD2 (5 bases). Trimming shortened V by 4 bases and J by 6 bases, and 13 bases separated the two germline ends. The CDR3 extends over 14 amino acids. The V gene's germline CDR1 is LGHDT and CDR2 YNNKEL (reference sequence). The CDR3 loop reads CASSPRTAGNEQFF. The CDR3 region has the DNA TGTGCCAGCAGCCCCCGGACGGCGGGCAATGAGCAGTTCTTC.

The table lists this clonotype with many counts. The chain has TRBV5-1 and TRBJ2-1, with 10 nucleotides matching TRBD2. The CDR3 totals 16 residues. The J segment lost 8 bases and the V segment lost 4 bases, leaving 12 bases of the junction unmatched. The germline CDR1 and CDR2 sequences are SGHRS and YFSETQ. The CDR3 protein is CASSGTGTSAGDEQFF. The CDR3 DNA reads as TGCGCCAGCAGCGGAACCGGGACTAGCGCGGGGGATGAGCAGTTCTTC.

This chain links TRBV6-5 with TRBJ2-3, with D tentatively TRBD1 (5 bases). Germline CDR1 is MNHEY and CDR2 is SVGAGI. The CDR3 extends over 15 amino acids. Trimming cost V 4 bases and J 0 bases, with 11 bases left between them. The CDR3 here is CASSSRTPSTDTQYF. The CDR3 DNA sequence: TGTGCCAGCAGTTCCCGGACACCGAGCACAGATACGCAGTATTTT.

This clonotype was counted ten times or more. The CDR3 region has the DNA TGTGCCAGTAGTCCTGGACAGATCCTTAGCAATCAGCCCCAGCATTTT. Encoded protein: CASSPGQILSNQPQHF. The rearrangement uses TRBV19 and TRBJ1-5; tentative D call: TRBD1 (6 bases). CDR1 and CDR2 from the germline V gene are LNHDA and SQIVND (reference sequence). This CDR3 has 16 amino acids. V was trimmed by 5 bases and J by 0 bases, leaving 14 bases between them.

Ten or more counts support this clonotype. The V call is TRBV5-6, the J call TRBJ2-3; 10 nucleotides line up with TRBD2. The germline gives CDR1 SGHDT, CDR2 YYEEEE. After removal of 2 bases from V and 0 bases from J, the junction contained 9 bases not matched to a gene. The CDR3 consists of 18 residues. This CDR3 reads CASSFYPGLAFSTDTQYF. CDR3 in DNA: TGTGCCAGCAGCTTTTATCCGGGACTAGCGTTTAGCACAGATACGCAGTATTTT.

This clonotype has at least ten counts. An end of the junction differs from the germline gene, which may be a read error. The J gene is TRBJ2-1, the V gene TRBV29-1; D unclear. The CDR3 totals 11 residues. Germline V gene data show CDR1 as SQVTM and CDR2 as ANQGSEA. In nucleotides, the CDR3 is TGCAGTGGAGAGATAATCCATGAGCAGCTCTTC. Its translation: CSGEIIHEQLF.

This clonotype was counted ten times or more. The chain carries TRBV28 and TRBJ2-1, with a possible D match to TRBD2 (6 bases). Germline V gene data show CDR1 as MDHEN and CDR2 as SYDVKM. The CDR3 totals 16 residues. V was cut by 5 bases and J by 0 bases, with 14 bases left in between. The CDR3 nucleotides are TGTGCCAGCAGTCCCAGGATGGGGGGCTCCTACAATGAGCAGTTCTTC. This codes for CASSPRMGGSYNEQFF.

CDR3 sequence reads: CASSLELAGGNEQFF. The CDR3 nucleotides are TGCGCCAGCAGCTTGGAACTAGCGGGAGGAAATGAGCAGTTCTTC. This chain joins TRBV5-1 and TRBJ2-1, with 12 bases aligning to TRBD2. This CDR3 comprises 15 residues. J was trimmed by 7 bases and V by 0 bases; bases with no gene match: 2. The germline CDR1 and CDR2 sequences are SGHRS and YFSETQ.

The CDR3 reads CASSLGRDTEAFF. CDR3 in DNA: TGTGCCAGCAGTTTGGGCAGAGATACTGAAGCTTTCTTT. This chain links TRBV12-3 or TRBV12-4 with TRBJ1-1; no clear D gene. Deletions cut 3 bases from V and 5 bases from J, with 10 bases between. The CDR3 runs 13 residues.

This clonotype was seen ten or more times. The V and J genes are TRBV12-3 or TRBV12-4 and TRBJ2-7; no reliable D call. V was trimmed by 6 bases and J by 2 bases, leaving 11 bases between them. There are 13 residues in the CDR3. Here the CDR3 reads CASRSTGTYEQYF. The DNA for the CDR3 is TGTGCCAGCAGATCAACTGGTACCTACGAGCAGTACTTC.

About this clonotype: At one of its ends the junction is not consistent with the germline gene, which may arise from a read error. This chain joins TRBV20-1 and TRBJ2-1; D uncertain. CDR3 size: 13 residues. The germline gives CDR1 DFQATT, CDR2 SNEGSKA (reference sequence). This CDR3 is CSPRSLTGNEQFF. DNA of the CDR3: TGCAGTCCTAGGTCCCTTACTGGGAATGAGCAGTTCTTC.

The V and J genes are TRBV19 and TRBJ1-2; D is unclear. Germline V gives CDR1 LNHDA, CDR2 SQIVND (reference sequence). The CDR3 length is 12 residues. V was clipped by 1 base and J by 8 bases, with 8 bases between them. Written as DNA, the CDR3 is TGTGCCAGTAGTATAGTAGCTGGCGGCTACACCTTC. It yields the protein CASSIVAGGYTF.